This TCR beta chain was profiled in a study of regulatory T cells in long-lasting Graves disease. Study-wide background: Graves' patients diagnosed newly had used antithyroid drugs under 3 months.

Sequencing libraries for TCR beta were prepared with iRepertoire HTBI primers and Arm-PCR of CDR3 regions. TCRdb itself ran the multiplex PCR reads through MiXCR, one entry per CDR3 protein. The sample lists almost 450,000 distinct CDR3 sequences, about 17% occurring once. The sample holds many counts of this clonotype. This sample's time point: newly diagnosed GD, antithyroid drugs for less than 3 months. With RNA extracted from PBMCs as input, the TCR library was made. The CDR3 is made up of 15 amino acids. Germline values: CDR1 MDHEN, CDR2 SYDVKM. Losses at the gene ends were 4 bases for V and 8 bases for J; bases not matched to a gene: 11. These data were also filed under a second study, of T cells in Graves' hyperthyroidism and ophthalmopathy. From that second work: When ophthalmopathy did not progress within 18 months, Graves' hyperthyroidism was considered stable.

The sequenced sample was peripheral blood mononuclear cells (PBMCs), obtained at new diagnosis, from a patient treated with antithyroid drugs. The TCR originated in a woman in her twenties or thirties with Graves disease. V gene TRBV28 combines with J gene TRBJ2-1; TRBD1 aligns across 7 bases. The CDR3 DNA reads as TGTGCCAGCAGTTCGGGGACAGCCAGGGGGTATGAGCAGTTCTTC. Protein: CASSSGTARGYEQFF.